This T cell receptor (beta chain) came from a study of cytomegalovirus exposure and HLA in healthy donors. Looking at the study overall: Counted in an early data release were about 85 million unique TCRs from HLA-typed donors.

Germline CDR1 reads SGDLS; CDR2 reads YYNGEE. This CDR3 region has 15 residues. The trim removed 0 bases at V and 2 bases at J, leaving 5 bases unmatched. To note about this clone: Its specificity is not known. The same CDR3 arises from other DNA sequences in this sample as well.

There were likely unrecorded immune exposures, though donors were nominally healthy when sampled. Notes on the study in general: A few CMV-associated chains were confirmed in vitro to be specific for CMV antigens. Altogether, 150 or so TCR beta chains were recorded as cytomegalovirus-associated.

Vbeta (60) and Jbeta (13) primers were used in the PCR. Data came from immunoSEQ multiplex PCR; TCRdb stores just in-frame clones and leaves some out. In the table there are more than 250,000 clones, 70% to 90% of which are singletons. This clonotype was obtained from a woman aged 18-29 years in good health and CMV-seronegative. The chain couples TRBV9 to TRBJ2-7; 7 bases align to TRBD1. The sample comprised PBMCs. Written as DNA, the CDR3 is TGTGCCAGCAGCGTAGGGGCAGGGGGTACCTACGAGCAGTACTTC. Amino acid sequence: CASSVGAGGTYEQYF.